These T cell receptor beta chains were read from a single sample in a study of monozygotic twins with inflammatory bowel disease. Reanalyzing the 5' RACE reads, TCRdb keeps one entry per CDR3 protein, without DNA. The record lists about 350,000 distinct CDR3 sequences, of which the ten most abundant hold over 2%. What was sequenced was blood. The receptors derive from a human donor with ulcerative colitis or Crohn's disease, or a healthy co-twin of an affected twin (not recorded which). CDR3s include the opening cysteine and the closing phenylalanine or tryptophan. Each record gives: J gene, V gene, CDR3 protein.

TRBJ1-1	TRBV10-3	CATGTAGTEAFF
TRBJ1-2	TRBV27	CASSLNPGQAYGYTF
TRBJ1-5	TRBV3-1	CASSQAAGNQPQHF
TRBJ1-1	TRBV6-2/TRBV6-3	CASSYRSGDTEAFF
TRBJ2-2	TRBV10-3	CAVDRGANTGELFF
TRBJ1-4	TRBV28	CASSLTISRPEKLFF
TRBJ2-5	TRBV4-1	CASSQEPAQETQYF
TRBJ2-2	TRBV4-2	CASSQVTGRENTGELFF
TRBJ2-1	TRBV29-1	CSAEGPRSYNEQFF
TRBJ1-1	TRBV5-1	CASSRTGTGGSDTEAFF